There are a few counts of the clone carrying this T cell receptor (beta chain). The antigen is undetermined. Germline-derived CDR1 and CDR2 are LNHDA and SQIVND (reference sequence). This CDR3 is 13 amino acids long. The V gene lost 0 bases and the J gene lost 12 bases, with 12 bases spanning the gap. The sample comes from a study of a mutant IDH1 vaccine in newly diagnosed glioma. Indicated time point: week 11, during vaccination. Every single dose of the vaccine, 300 ug of mutant IDH1 20-mer peptide, came with topical imiquimod. TCRdb's copy holds only in-frame clones and misses some; the assay was immunoSEQ multiplex PCR. Here the sample spans about 120,000 clones, roughly 88% being singletons.

This receptor was identified in a woman aged 45-60 years with glioma. Sequenced material: PBMCs, taken from a glioma patient whose treatment included an IDH1 peptide vaccine. This chain uses TRBV19 with TRBJ2-1; no reliable D call. The CDR3 coding sequence is TGTGCCAGTAGTATAGATAGGGCTTCCGGGCAGTTCTTC. Translation gives CASSIDRASGQFF.